Listed below are T cell receptor beta chains from one sample, sequenced in a study of Graves' ophthalmopathy and Graves' hyperthyroidism. TCRdb ran MiXCR on the multiplex PCR reads and lists one entry per CDR3 protein. The sample holds about 740,000 distinct CDR3 sequences, around 40% seen once. Specimen: peripheral blood. All receptors derive from an adult man with Graves' ophthalmopathy. Each CDR3 is given with its conserved first and last residue. The D gene is left open where the match is weak. Rows may omit the clone size; those that give it use once, few, many or a size class.

CDR3 protein: CASSRGQSNQPQHF
CDR3 DNA: TGTGCCAGTAGTCGCGGACAAAGCAATCAGCCCCAGCATTTT
J gene: TRBJ1-5
clone size: many
D gene: -
V gene: TRBV19

CDR3 protein: CASSRTEGYGNTIYF
CDR3 DNA: TGTGCTAGCAGCCGGACAGAGGGATATGGAAACACCATATATTTT
J gene: TRBJ1-3
clone size: many
D gene: -
V gene: TRBV7-7

CDR3 protein: CASSSGTEGGQPQHF
CDR3 DNA: TGTGCCAGCAGTTCGGGGACAGAGGGTGGTCAGCCCCAGCATTTT
J gene: TRBJ1-5
clone size: -
D gene: TRBD1
V gene: TRBV24-1

CDR3 protein: CASSASPGGNTEAFF
CDR3 DNA: TGTGCCAGCAGCGCTAGTCCTGGGGGGAACACTGAAGCTTTCTTT
J gene: TRBJ1-1
clone size: few
D gene: -
V gene: TRBV7-9

CDR3 protein: CASSYLVRHPNTEAFF
CDR3 DNA: TGTGCCAGCAGTTACTTGGTAAGACATCCGAACACTGAAGCTTTCTTT
J gene: TRBJ1-1
clone size: few
D gene: -
V gene: TRBV10-2

CDR3 protein: CASESGGGEQFF
CDR3 DNA: TGTGCCAGCGAATCAGGGGGCGGTGAGCAGTTCTTC
J gene: TRBJ2-1
clone size: few
D gene: TRBD1
V gene: TRBV25-1

CDR3 protein: CSAADRAGDADTQYF
CDR3 DNA: TGCAGCGCCGCCGACCGAGCGGGAGACGCAGATACGCAGTATTTT
J gene: TRBJ2-3
clone size: -
D gene: TRBD2
V gene: TRBV29-1

CDR3 protein: CASSYDRVQETQYF
CDR3 DNA: TGTGCCAGCAGCTACGACAGGGTCCAAGAGACCCAGTACTTC
J gene: TRBJ2-5
clone size: many
D gene: TRBD1
V gene: TRBV7-2

CDR3 protein: CASSEGQVANYEQYF
CDR3 DNA: TGTGCCAGCAGTGAAGGACAGGTCGCCAACTACGAGCAGTACTTC
J gene: TRBJ2-7
clone size: -
D gene: TRBD1
V gene: TRBV10-3

CDR3 protein: CASSPEVQGGQYF
CDR3 DNA: TGTGCCAGCAGCCCAGAGGTCCAGGGCGGGCAGTACTTC
J gene: TRBJ2-7
clone size: -
D gene: -
V gene: TRBV12-3/TRBV12-4

CDR3 protein: CASSESRWRGPYEQYF
CDR3 DNA: TGTGCCAGCAGTGAATCCCGATGGCGGGGCCCCTACGAGCAGTACTTC
J gene: TRBJ2-7
clone size: -
D gene: -
V gene: TRBV2

CDR3 protein: CATSQRLNTEAFF
CDR3 DNA: TGTGCCACCAGCCAGCGATTGAACACTGAAGCTTTCTTT
J gene: TRBJ1-1
clone size: -
D gene: -
V gene: TRBV15

CDR3 protein: CVSSLARGYEQYF
CDR3 DNA: TGTGTCAGCAGCTTAGCTCGCGGCTACGAGCAGTACTTC
J gene: TRBJ2-7
clone size: -
D gene: -
V gene: TRBV7-6

CDR3 protein: CSAVSSGTGLFF
CDR3 DNA: TGCAGCGCTGTATCGTCCGGGACAGGGCTGTTCTTT
J gene: TRBJ1-1
clone size: -
D gene: TRBD1
V gene: TRBV29-1

CDR3 protein: CASSVGEGYTF
CDR3 DNA: TGTGCCAGCAGCGTTGGTGAGGGCTACACCTTC
J gene: TRBJ1-2
clone size: many
D gene: -
V gene: TRBV9

CDR3 protein: CASSLLSGGDQPQHF
CDR3 DNA: TGTGCCAGCAGTCTTCTTTCAGGGGGCGATCAGCCCCAGCATTTT
J gene: TRBJ1-5
clone size: few
D gene: TRBD1
V gene: TRBV25-1

CDR3 protein: CATSSGGQELYGYTF
CDR3 DNA: TGTGCCACCAGCAGTGGGGGACAAGAACTCTATGGCTACACCTTC
J gene: TRBJ1-2
clone size: -
D gene: -
V gene: TRBV15

CDR3 protein: CASSRQVQETQYF
CDR3 DNA: TGTGCCAGCAGCAGACAGGTTCAAGAGACCCAGTACTTC
J gene: TRBJ2-5
clone size: many
D gene: -
V gene: TRBV11-2

CDR3 protein: CASSYRTGPEKLFF
CDR3 DNA: TGTGCCAGCAGCTACCGGACAGGGCCTGAAAAACTGTTTTTT
J gene: TRBJ1-4
clone size: -
D gene: TRBD1
V gene: TRBV13

CDR3 protein: CASSQYWGTEAFF
CDR3 DNA: TGTGCCAGCAGCCAATATTGGGGGACTGAAGCTTTCTTT
J gene: TRBJ1-1
clone size: -
D gene: -
V gene: TRBV7-9

CDR3 protein: CSATPSGRLHEQYF
CDR3 DNA: TGCAGTGCTACTCCTAGCGGGAGGTTGCACGAGCAGTACTTC
J gene: TRBJ2-7
clone size: few
D gene: TRBD2
V gene: TRBV20-1

CDR3 protein: CASSESTVTGIGGYTF
CDR3 DNA: TGCGCCAGCAGTGAGTCGACCGTGACAGGGATCGGTGGCTACACCTTC
J gene: TRBJ1-2
clone size: few
D gene: TRBD1
V gene: TRBV10-2

CDR3 protein: CASSMEGRGQPQHF
CDR3 DNA: TGTGCCAGTAGTATGGAGGGGCGCGGTCAGCCCCAGCATTTT
J gene: TRBJ1-5
clone size: -
D gene: -
V gene: TRBV19

CDR3 protein: CAISGGAVDTGELFF
CDR3 DNA: TGTGCCATCAGTGGGGGGGCCGTGGACACCGGGGAGCTGTTTTTT
J gene: TRBJ2-2
clone size: many
D gene: -
V gene: TRBV10-3

CDR3 protein: CSARGTGDYEQYF
CDR3 DNA: TGCAGTGCTAGGGGGACAGGGGATTACGAGCAGTACTTC
J gene: TRBJ2-7
clone size: -
D gene: TRBD1
V gene: TRBV20-1

CDR3 protein: CASSLKRGSYEQYF
CDR3 DNA: TGTGCCAGCAGCTTAAAAAGGGGGAGCTACGAGCAGTACTTC
J gene: TRBJ2-7
clone size: -
D gene: -
V gene: TRBV11-2

CDR3 protein: CSAPQYNSPLHF
CDR3 DNA: TGCAGTGCCCCTCAGTATAATTCGCCCCTCCACTTT
J gene: TRBJ1-6
clone size: -
D gene: -
V gene: TRBV20-1

CDR3 protein: CASSPGGVGTGELFF
CDR3 DNA: TGTGCCAGCAGCCCGGGGGGGGTTGGCACCGGGGAGCTGTTTTTT
J gene: TRBJ2-2
clone size: few
D gene: TRBD2
V gene: TRBV7-3

CDR3 protein: CAISESGVNQPQHF
CDR3 DNA: TGTGCCATCAGTGAGTCAGGGGTGAATCAGCCCCAGCATTTT
J gene: TRBJ1-5
clone size: many
D gene: -
V gene: TRBV10-3

CDR3 protein: CASSQDQGGGYTF
CDR3 DNA: TGTGCCAGCAGCCAAGATCAAGGGGGTGGCTACACCTTC
J gene: TRBJ1-2
clone size: -
D gene: -
V gene: TRBV2

CDR3 protein: CASSLRSIKEQYF
CDR3 DNA: TGTGCCAGCAGCTTGAGAAGCATAAAAGAGCAGTACTTC
J gene: TRBJ2-7
clone size: -
D gene: -
V gene: TRBV5-8

CDR3 protein: CASRKHATSNEQYF
CDR3 DNA: TGTGCCAGCAGGAAACACGCCACATCAAACGAGCAGTACTTC
J gene: TRBJ2-7
clone size: few
D gene: -
V gene: TRBV28

CDR3 protein: CAISETRDRAETQYF
CDR3 DNA: TGTGCCATCAGTGAGACCCGGGACAGGGCAGAGACCCAGTACTTC
J gene: TRBJ2-5
clone size: many
D gene: TRBD1
V gene: TRBV10-3

CDR3 protein: CAISRMGGLAGHEQYF
CDR3 DNA: TGTGCCATCTCCCGAATGGGAGGACTAGCGGGACACGAGCAGTACTTC
J gene: TRBJ2-7
clone size: -
D gene: TRBD2
V gene: TRBV10-3

CDR3 protein: CASSLTGWEETQYF
CDR3 DNA: TGTGCTAGCAGCTTAACAGGGTGGGAAGAGACCCAGTACTTC
J gene: TRBJ2-5
clone size: many
D gene: -
V gene: TRBV7-7

CDR3 protein: CATSSGRLYEQYF
CDR3 DNA: TGTGCCACCAGCAGCGGACGGCTGTACGAGCAGTACTTC
J gene: TRBJ2-7
clone size: many
D gene: -
V gene: TRBV15

CDR3 protein: CASSPYRGALNTEAFF
CDR3 DNA: TGCGCCAGCAGCCCCTACAGGGGCGCTCTGAACACTGAAGCTTTCTTT
J gene: TRBJ1-1
clone size: -
D gene: TRBD1
V gene: TRBV5-1

CDR3 protein: CSVGDSWNTEAFF
CDR3 DNA: TGCAGCGTCGGAGACAGTTGGAACACTGAAGCTTTCTTT
J gene: TRBJ1-1
clone size: many
D gene: -
V gene: TRBV29-1

CDR3 protein: CASSPARAKNEKLFF
CDR3 DNA: TGTGCCAGCAGTCCAGCTCGAGCCAAGAATGAAAAACTGTTTTTT
J gene: TRBJ1-4
clone size: many
D gene: -
V gene: TRBV11-2

CDR3 protein: CASSLIEGLGDYGYTF
CDR3 DNA: TGTGCCAGCAGCTTAATTGAGGGGTTGGGCGACTATGGCTACACCTTC
J gene: TRBJ1-2
clone size: -
D gene: -
V gene: TRBV7-3

CDR3 protein: CASADNADRERIYEQYF
CDR3 DNA: TGTGCTAGTGCCGACAACGCGGACAGGGAAAGGATCTACGAGCAGTACTTC
J gene: TRBJ2-7
clone size: few
D gene: TRBD1
V gene: TRBV12-5

CDR3 protein: CASSKRRDSPSSGANVLTF
CDR3 DNA: TGTGCCAGCAGCAAACGCCGGGACAGTCCTAGCTCTGGGGCCAACGTCCTGACTTTC
J gene: TRBJ2-6
clone size: -
D gene: TRBD1
V gene: TRBV11-2

CDR3 protein: CASSLGDRVSGANVLTF
CDR3 DNA: TGTGCCAGCAGCTTAGGGGACAGAGTTTCTGGGGCCAACGTCCTGACTTTC
J gene: TRBJ2-6
clone size: few
D gene: TRBD1
V gene: TRBV7-2

CDR3 protein: CAGHSRVRNYGYTF
CDR3 DNA: TGTGCCGGCCACAGCAGGGTTCGGAACTATGGCTACACCTTC
J gene: TRBJ1-2
clone size: many
D gene: -
V gene: TRBV7-2

CDR3 protein: CSAFAGAGGGTEAFF
CDR3 DNA: TGCAGTGCATTCGCGGGGGCAGGAGGGGGGACTGAAGCTTTCTTT
J gene: TRBJ1-1
clone size: -
D gene: -
V gene: TRBV20-1

CDR3 protein: CASSGTGGSGYTF
CDR3 DNA: TGTGCCAGCAGCGGAACAGGGGGTAGTGGCTACACCTTC
J gene: TRBJ1-2
clone size: many
D gene: TRBD1
V gene: TRBV9

CDR3 protein: CASSYSGDSPSGNTIYF
CDR3 DNA: TGTGCCAGCAGTTACTCGGGGGATAGTCCCTCTGGAAACACCATATATTTT
J gene: TRBJ1-3
clone size: -
D gene: -
V gene: TRBV10-3

CDR3 protein: CASSFSRDNYEQYF
CDR3 DNA: TGTGCCAGCAGCTTTTCTAGGGACAACTACGAGCAGTACTTC
J gene: TRBJ2-7
clone size: few
D gene: -
V gene: TRBV7-2

CDR3 protein: CASSDTGDSTYEQYF
CDR3 DNA: TGTGCCAGCAGTGACACGGGGGATAGTACCTACGAGCAGTACTTC
J gene: TRBJ2-7
clone size: many
D gene: -
V gene: TRBV2

CDR3 protein: CSARDRAGLNTEAFF
CDR3 DNA: TGCAGTGCTAGAGATCGGGCAGGGCTTAACACTGAAGCTTTCTTT
J gene: TRBJ1-1
clone size: few
D gene: -
V gene: TRBV20-1

CDR3 protein: CAISDRGQRPETQYF
CDR3 DNA: TGTGCCATCAGTGATCGAGGCCAACGCCCAGAGACCCAGTACTTC
J gene: TRBJ2-5
clone size: many
D gene: -
V gene: TRBV10-3

CDR3 protein: CASSPHGEAGGEQFF
CDR3 DNA: TGTGCCAGCAGCCCACATGGGGAGGCGGGTGGGGAGCAGTTCTTC
J gene: TRBJ2-1
clone size: -
D gene: -
V gene: TRBV7-2

CDR3 protein: CSGGRTSGEETQYF
CDR3 DNA: TGCAGCGGTGGGCGGACTAGCGGGGAAGAGACCCAGTACTTC
J gene: TRBJ2-5
clone size: many
D gene: TRBD2
V gene: TRBV29-1

CDR3 protein: CAISRDRANVLTF
CDR3 DNA: TGTGCCATCAGCCGGGACAGGGCCAACGTCCTGACTTTC
J gene: TRBJ2-6
clone size: once
D gene: -
V gene: TRBV10-3

CDR3 protein: CASSTLQGAGSTIYF
CDR3 DNA: TGTGCCAGCAGCACTCTTCAGGGCGCGGGAAGCACCATATATTTT
J gene: TRBJ1-3
clone size: -
D gene: -
V gene: TRBV11-3

CDR3 protein: CASSENLPLHF
CDR3 DNA: TGCGCCAGCAGTGAGAATTTGCCCCTCCACTTT
J gene: TRBJ1-6
clone size: -
D gene: -
V gene: TRBV10-2

CDR3 protein: CSPIGTRSTDYSGANVLTF
CDR3 DNA: TGCAGCCCCATAGGGACTCGCTCTACTGACTACTCTGGGGCCAACGTCCTGACTTTC
J gene: TRBJ2-6
clone size: once
D gene: -
V gene: TRBV29-1

CDR3 protein: CASSLGGKLFF
CDR3 DNA: TGTGCCAGCAGCTTAGGGGGAAAACTGTTTTTT
J gene: TRBJ1-4
clone size: -
D gene: -
V gene: TRBV7-9

CDR3 protein: CASSSRGGADEQYF
CDR3 DNA: TGTGCCAGCAGCTCCCGAGGGGGAGCCGACGAGCAGTACTTC
J gene: TRBJ2-7
clone size: many
D gene: -
V gene: TRBV7-2

CDR3 protein: CASSQGTGQGYTF
CDR3 DNA: TGTGCCAGCAGCCAGGGGACAGGGCAAGGCTACACCTTC
J gene: TRBJ1-2
clone size: -
D gene: TRBD1
V gene: TRBV7-9